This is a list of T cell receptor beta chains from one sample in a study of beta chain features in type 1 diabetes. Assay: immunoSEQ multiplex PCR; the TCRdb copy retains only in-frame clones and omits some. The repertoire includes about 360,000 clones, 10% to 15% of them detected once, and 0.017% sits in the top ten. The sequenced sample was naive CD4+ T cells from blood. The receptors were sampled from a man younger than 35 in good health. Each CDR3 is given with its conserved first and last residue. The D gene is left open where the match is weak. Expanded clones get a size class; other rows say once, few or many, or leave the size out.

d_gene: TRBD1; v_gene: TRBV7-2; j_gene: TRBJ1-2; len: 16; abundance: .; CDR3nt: TGTGCCAGCAGCCCACGGGGACAGGGGGCAGGGTATGGCTACACCTTC; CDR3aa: CASSPRGQGAGYGYTF
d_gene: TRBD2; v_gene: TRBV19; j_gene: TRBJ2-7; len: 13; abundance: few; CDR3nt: TGTGCCAGTAGTGGACTAGCGGGGGTCGAGCAGTACTTC; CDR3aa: CASSGLAGVEQYF
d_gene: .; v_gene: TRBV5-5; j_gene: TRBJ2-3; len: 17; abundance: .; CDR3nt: TGTGCCAGCAGCCGTTCACCAACGGGTAGGGGGACAGATACGCAGTATTTT; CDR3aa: CASSRSPTGRGTDTQYF
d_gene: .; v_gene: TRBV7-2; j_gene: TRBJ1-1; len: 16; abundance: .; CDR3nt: TGCGCCAGCAGCCCTGCTGTGGGAGGGAGGGGCACTGAAGCTTTCTTT; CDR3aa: CASSPAVGGRGTEAFF
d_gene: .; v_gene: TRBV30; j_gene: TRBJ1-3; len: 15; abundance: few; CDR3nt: TGTGCCTGGAGTTCGTCCGGGTTATCTGGAAACACCATATATTTT; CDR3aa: CAWSSSGLSGNTIYF
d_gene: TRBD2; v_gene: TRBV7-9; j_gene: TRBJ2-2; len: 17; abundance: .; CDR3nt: TGTGCCAGCAGCCCAAAGCGGGGGGGATCTATGACCGGGGAGCTGTTTTTT; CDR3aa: CASSPKRGGSMTGELFF
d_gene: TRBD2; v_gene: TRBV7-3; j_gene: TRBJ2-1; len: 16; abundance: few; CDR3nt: TGTGCCAGCAGCCCTCGTCCCAGCGGGAGGGGGGATGAGCAGTTCTTC; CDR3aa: CASSPRPSGRGDEQFF
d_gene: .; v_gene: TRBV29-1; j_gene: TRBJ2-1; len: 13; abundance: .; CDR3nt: TGCAGCTGTGGGAGGAACTCCTACAATGAGCAGTTCTTC; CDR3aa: CSCGRNSYNEQFF
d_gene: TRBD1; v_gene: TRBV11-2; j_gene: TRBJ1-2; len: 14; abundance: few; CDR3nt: TGTGCCAGCAGCCCACAGGGGGGACTAAGTGGCTACACCTTC; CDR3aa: CASSPQGGLSGYTF
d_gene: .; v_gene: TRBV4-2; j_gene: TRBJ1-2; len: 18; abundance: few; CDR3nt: TGTGCCAGCAGCCAAGATTCCATTTTCGGTAGAGGGAACTATGGCTACACCTTC; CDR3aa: CASSQDSIFGRGNYGYTF
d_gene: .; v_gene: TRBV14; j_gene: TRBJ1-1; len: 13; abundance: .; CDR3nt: TGTGCCAGCAGCCAGGGAGGAAACACTGAAGCTTTCTTT; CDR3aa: CASSQGGNTEAFF
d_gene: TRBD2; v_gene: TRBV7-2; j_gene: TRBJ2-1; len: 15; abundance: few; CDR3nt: TGTGCCAGCAGATCCAGAGCGGGGGGGCCGAATGAGCAGTTCTTC; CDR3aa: CASRSRAGGPNEQFF
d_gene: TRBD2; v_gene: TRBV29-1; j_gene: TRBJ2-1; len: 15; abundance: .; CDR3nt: TGCAGCGTTCGGGCTAGCGGAGGCTCCTACAATGAGCAGTTCTTC; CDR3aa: CSVRASGGSYNEQFF
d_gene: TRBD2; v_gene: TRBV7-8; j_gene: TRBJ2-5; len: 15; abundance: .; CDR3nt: TGTGCCAGCAGCTTGAAGGGACTAGAACTAGAGACCCAGTACTTC; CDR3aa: CASSLKGLELETQYF
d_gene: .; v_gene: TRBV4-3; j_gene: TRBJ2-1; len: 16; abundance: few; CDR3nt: TGCGCCAGCAGCCACAATATGGTCGGGGAAATGGATGAGCAGTTCTTC; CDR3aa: CASSHNMVGEMDEQFF
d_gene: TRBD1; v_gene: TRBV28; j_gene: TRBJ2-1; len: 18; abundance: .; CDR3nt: TGTGCCAGCAGTTTGAGGGACAGGGGGCTCTTCCGCCACAATGAGCAGTTCTTC; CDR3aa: CASSLRDRGLFRHNEQFF
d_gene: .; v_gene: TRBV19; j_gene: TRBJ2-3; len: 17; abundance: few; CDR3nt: TGTGCCAGTAGTCCTAATCTGTCCGGGTCGGGCACAGATACGCAGTATTTT; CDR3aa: CASSPNLSGSGTDTQYF
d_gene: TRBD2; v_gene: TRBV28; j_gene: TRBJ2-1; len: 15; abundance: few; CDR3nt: TGTGCCAGCAGAAACCCTAGCGGGGGGGCCTATGAGCAGTTCTTC; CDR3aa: CASRNPSGGAYEQFF
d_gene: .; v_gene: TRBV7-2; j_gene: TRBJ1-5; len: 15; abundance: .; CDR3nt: TGTGCCAGCAGCTTAGAAACGGGTTCAAATCAGCCCCAGCATTTT; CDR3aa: CASSLETGSNQPQHF
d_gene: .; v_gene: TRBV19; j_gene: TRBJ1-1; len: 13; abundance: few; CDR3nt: TGTGCCAGTAGTATTGTCACGGGAACTGAAGCTTTCTTT; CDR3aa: CASSIVTGTEAFF
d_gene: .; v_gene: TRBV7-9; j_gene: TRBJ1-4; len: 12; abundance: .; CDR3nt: TGTGCCATTGCCCCCAGGGCGGAAAAACTGTTTTTT; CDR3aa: CAIAPRAEKLFF
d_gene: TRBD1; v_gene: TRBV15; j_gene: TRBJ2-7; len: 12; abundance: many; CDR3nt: TGTGCCACCAGCGTACAGGGGTACGAGCAGTACTTC; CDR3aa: CATSVQGYEQYF
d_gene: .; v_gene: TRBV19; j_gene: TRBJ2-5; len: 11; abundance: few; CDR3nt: TGTGCCAGTAGTGAAGGAGCGACCCAGTACTTC; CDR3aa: CASSEGATQYF
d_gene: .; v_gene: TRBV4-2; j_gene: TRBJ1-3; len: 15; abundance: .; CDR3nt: TGTGCCAGCAGCCAAGACCCGGTTCGGGGAAACACCATATATTTT; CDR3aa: CASSQDPVRGNTIYF
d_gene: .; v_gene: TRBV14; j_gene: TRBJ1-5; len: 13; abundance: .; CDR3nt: TGTGCCAGCAGCCCTCGAGACAATCAGCCCCAGCATTTT; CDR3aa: CASSPRDNQPQHF
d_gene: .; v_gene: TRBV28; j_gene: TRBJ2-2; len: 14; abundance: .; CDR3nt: TGTGCCAGCAAGATGGGCGGGGTGACCGGGGAGCTGTTTTTT; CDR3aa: CASKMGGVTGELFF
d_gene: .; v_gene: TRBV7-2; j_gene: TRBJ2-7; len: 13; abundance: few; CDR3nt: TGTGCCAGCAGCGCCCACGGGGGTTACGAGCAGTACTTC; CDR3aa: CASSAHGGYEQYF
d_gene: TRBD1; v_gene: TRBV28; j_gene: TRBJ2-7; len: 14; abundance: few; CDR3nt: TGTGCCAGCAGTTCCGGACAGGGACCGTATGAGCAGTACTTC; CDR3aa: CASSSGQGPYEQYF
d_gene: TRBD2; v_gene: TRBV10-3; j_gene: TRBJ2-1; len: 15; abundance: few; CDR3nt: TGTGCCATCAGTGAACGTAGCGGGGGCTACAATGAGCAGTTCTTC; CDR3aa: CAISERSGGYNEQFF
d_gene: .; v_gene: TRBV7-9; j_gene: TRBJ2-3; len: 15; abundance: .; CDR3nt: TGTGCCAGCAGCTTAAGCACTAGCAGCACAGATACGCAGTATTTT; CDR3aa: CASSLSTSSTDTQYF
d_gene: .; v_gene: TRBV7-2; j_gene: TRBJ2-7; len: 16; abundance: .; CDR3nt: TGTGCCAGCAGCTTAGCTTGGGTAAACGGGGGATACGAGCAGTACTTC; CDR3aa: CASSLAWVNGGYEQYF
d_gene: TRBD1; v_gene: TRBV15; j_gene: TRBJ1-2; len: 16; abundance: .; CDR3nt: TGTGCCACCAGCAGATCGGGGACAGGGATGGGCGATGGCTACACCTTC; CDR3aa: CATSRSGTGMGDGYTF
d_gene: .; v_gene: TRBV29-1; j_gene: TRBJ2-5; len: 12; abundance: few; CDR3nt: TGCAGCGTACGGGAGGGGGCAGAGACCCAGTACTTC; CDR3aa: CSVREGAETQYF
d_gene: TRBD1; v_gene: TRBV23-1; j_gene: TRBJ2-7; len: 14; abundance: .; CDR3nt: TGCGCCAGCAGGAACCGACAGGGGTGGTACGAGCAGTACTTC; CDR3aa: CASRNRQGWYEQYF
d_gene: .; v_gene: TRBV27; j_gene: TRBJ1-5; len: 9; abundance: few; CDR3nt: TGTGCCAGCAGGAGGAACCAGCATTTT; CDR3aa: CASRRNQHF